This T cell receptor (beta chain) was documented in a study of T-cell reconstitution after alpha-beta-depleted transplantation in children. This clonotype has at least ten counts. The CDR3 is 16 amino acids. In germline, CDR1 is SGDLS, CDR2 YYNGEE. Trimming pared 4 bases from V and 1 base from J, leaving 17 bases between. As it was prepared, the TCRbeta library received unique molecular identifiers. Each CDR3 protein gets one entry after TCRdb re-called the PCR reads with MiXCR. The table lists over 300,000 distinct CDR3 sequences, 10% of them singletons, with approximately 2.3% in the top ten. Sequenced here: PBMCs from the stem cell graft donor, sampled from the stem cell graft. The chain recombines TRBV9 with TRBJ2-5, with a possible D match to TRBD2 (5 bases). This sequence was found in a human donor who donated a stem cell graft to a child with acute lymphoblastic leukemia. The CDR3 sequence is CASSREGIASQETQYF. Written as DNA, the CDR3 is TGTGCCAGCAGCAGAGAGGGCATAGCGTCCCAAGAGACCCAGTACTTC. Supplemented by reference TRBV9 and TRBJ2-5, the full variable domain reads DSGVTQTPKHLITATGQRVTLRCSPRSGDLSVYWYQQSLDQGLQFLIQYYNGEERAKGNILERFSAQQFPDLHSELNLSSLELGDSALYFCASSREGIASQETQYFGPGTRLLVL.